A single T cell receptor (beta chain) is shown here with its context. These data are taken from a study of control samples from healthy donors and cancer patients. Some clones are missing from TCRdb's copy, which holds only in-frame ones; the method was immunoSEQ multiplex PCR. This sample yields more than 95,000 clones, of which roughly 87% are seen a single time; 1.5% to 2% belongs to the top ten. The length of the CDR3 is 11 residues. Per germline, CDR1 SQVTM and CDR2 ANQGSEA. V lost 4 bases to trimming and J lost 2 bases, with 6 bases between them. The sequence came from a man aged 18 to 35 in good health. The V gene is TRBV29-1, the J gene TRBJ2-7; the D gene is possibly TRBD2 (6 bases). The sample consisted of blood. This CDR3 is CSVGLAYEQYF. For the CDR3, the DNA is TGCAGCGTTGGACTAGCCTACGAGCAGTACTTC.